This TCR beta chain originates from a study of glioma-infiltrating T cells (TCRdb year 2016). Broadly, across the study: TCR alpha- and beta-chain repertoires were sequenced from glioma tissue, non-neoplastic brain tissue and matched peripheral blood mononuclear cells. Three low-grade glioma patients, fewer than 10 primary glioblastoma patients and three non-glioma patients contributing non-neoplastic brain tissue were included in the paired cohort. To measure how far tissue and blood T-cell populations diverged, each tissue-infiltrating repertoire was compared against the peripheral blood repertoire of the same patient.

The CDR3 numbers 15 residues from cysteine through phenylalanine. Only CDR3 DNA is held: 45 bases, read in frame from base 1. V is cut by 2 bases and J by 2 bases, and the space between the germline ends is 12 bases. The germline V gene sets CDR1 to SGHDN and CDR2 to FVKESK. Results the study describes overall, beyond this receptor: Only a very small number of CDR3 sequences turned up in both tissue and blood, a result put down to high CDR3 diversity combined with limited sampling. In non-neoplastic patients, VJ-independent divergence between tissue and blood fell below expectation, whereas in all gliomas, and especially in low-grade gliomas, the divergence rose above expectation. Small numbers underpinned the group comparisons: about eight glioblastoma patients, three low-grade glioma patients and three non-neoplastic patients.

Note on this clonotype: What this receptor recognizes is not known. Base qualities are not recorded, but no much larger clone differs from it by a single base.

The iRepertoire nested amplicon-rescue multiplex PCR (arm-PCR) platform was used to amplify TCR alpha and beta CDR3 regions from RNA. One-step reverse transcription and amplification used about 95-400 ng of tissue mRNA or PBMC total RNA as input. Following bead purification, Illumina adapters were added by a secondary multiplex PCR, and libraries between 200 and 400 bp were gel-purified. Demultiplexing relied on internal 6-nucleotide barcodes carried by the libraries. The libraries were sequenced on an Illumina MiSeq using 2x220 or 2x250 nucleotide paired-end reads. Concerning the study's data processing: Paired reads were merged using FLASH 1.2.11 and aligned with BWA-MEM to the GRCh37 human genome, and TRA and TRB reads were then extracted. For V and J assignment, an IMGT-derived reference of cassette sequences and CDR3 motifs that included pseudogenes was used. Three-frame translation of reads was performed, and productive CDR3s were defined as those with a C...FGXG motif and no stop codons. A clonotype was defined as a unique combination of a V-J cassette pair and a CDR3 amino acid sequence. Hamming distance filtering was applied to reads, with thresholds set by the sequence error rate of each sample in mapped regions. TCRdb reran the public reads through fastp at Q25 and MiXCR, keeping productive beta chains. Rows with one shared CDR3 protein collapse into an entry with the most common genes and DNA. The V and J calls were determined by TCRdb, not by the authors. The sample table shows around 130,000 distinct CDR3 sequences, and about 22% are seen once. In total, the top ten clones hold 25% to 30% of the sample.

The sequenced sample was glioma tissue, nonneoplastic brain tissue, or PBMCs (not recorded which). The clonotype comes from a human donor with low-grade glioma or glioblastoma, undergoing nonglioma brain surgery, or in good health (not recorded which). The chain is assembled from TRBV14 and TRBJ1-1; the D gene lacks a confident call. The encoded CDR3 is CASSQLLGRNTEAFF. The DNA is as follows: TGTGCCAGCAGCCAACTTTTGGGTAGAAACACTGAAGCTTTCTTT.